The rows below give T cell receptor beta chains drawn from one sample of a study of OX40 agonist ivuxolimab in advanced cancers. Measured with immunoSEQ multiplex PCR; TCRdb has only the in-frame clones, and not every one. The table records tens of thousands of clones, around four fifths of them present only once. The material was CD4+ or CD8+ T cells sorted from blood, obtained in a trial of the OX40 agonist ivuxolimab. Receptor source: an adult with an advanced solid tumor such as melanoma, head and neck, liver or kidney cancer. CDR3s include the opening cysteine and the closing phenylalanine or tryptophan. The D gene is left open where the match is weak. Clone size is stated in some rows and not others, as once, few, many or a class when expanded.

.,TRBJ1-1,.,TRBV7-2,TGTGCCAGCAGCTTAGCAAGGTGGCAGCCGGGGAACACTGAAGCTTTCTTT,CASSLARWQPGNTEAFF
.,TRBJ2-3,.,TRBV11-2,TGTGCCAGCAGCTTTTCAGGGGATCCCACAGATACGCAGTATTTT,CASSFSGDPTDTQYF
.,TRBJ2-2,.,TRBV11-2,TGTGCCAGCAGCCAGACGTTGGAGGACCCCGGGGAGCTGTTTTTT,CASSQTLEDPGELFF
.,TRBJ1-2,.,TRBV6-5,TGTGCCAGCAGTTACTCAGAAGGTATTGGAGACTATGGCTACACCTTC,CASSYSEGIGDYGYTF
.,TRBJ1-2,.,TRBV4-2,TGTGCCAGCAGCCAAGATTACGGACAGAGTAACTATGGCTACACCTTC,CASSQDYGQSNYGYTF
.,TRBJ1-2,.,TRBV30,TGTGCCTGGAGTGGGCTCTATGGCTACACCTTC,CAWSGLYGYTF
TRBD1,TRBJ1-1,.,TRBV7-2,TGTGCCAGCAGCTCGGACAGGCAGGCCACTGAAGCTTTCTTT,CASSSDRQATEAFF
TRBD1,TRBJ2-4,few,TRBV2,TGTGCCAGCACTACAGGGGAAGGCATTCAGTACTTC,CASTTGEGIQYF
.,TRBJ2-2,.,TRBV18,TGTGCCAGCTCACCACCGGAAAAATGGGTCACCGGGGAGCTGTTTTTT,CASSPPEKWVTGELFF
TRBD1,TRBJ1-4,.,TRBV28,TGTGCCAGCAGTCCGGGACAGCTTAATGAAAAACTGTTTTTT,CASSPGQLNEKLFF
.,TRBJ1-6,.,TRBV19,TGTGCCAGTAGTATGCAGGGAGATTCACCCCTCCACTTT,CASSMQGDSPLHF
.,TRBJ1-4,.,TRBV5-1,TGCGCCAGCAGCTTGGACAGGGTTGGTGAAAAACTGTTTTTT,CASSLDRVGEKLFF
.,TRBJ1-5,.,TRBV6-5,TGTGCCAGCAGATTGACACAGAGCAATCAGCCCCAGCATTTT,CASRLTQSNQPQHF
.,TRBJ1-5,.,TRBV15,TGTGCCACCAGCAGAGTTGGAGGGCAGCCCCAGCATTTT,CATSRVGGQPQHF
.,TRBJ1-1,.,TRBV10-3,TGTGCCATCAGTGGTTTAGACAGAGAGGAAGCTTTCTTT,CAISGLDREEAFF
.,TRBJ1-1,.,TRBV9,TGTGCCAGCAGCGTAGATACAGGCGTGAACACTGAAGCTTTCTTT,CASSVDTGVNTEAFF
.,TRBJ1-2,.,TRBV7-3,TGTGCCAGCAGCTCCAAGCCGGATAACTATGGCTACACCTTC,CASSSKPDNYGYTF
.,TRBJ1-2,once,TRBV10-3,TGTGCCATCAAGAAGGGCGACTATGGCTACACCTTC,CAIKKGDYGYTF
.,TRBJ1-1,.,TRBV18,TGTGCCAGCTCACCAAGCCAGAACACTGAAGCTTTCTTT,CASSPSQNTEAFF
.,TRBJ2-7,.,TRBV5-1,TGCGCCAGCACAGACGACTCCTACGAGCAGTACTTC,CASTDDSYEQYF
TRBD1,TRBJ1-1,.,TRBV30,TGTGCCTGGAGTAAACAGGGGGGTGGTGCTTTCTTT,CAWSKQGGGAFF
.,TRBJ2-1,.,TRBV19,TGTGCCAGTAGTCCCCGGCGTTACGGGGCTAACGATGAGCAGTTCTTC,CASSPRRYGANDEQFF
.,TRBJ1-1,.,TRBV6-1,TGTGCCAGCATGAGAGTATCTATGAACACTGAAGCTTTCTTT,CASMRVSMNTEAFF
.,TRBJ2-2,.,TRBV5-1,TGCGCCAGCAGCTTGGGGGGCCCGGGACACCATTCGAACACCGGGGAGCTGTTTTTT,CASSLGGPGHHSNTGELFF
TRBD1,TRBJ2-2,.,TRBV7-9,TGTGCCAGCACCCCCCCGGGGACAGCTAACACCGGGGAGCTGTTTTTT,CASTPPGTANTGELFF
.,TRBJ2-2,.,TRBV7-2,TGTGCCAGCAGCTTATTCGCCGGGACCCATGCCGGGGAGCTGTTTTTT,CASSLFAGTHAGELFF